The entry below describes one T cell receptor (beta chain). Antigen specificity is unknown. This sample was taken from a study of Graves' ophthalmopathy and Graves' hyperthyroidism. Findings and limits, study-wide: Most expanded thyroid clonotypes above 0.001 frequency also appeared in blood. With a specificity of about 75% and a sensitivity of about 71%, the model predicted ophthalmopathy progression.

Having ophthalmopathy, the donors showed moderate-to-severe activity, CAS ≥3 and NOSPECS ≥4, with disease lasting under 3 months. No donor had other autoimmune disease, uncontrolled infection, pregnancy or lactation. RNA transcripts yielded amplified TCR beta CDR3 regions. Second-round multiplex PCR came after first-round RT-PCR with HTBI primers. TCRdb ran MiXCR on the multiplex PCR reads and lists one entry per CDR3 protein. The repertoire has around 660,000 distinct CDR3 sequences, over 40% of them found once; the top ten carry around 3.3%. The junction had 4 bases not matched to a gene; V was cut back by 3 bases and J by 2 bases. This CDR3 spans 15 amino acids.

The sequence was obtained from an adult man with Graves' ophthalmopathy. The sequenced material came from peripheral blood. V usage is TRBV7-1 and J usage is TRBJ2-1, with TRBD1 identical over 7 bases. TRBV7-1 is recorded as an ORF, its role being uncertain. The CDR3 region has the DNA TGTGCCAGCAGCTCTACAGGGGCGCCCTACAATGAGCAGTTCTTC. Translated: CASSSTGAPYNEQFF.